The next 5 T cell receptor beta chains were all read from a single sample in a study of blood T cell repertoires in COVID-19. The protocol was immunoSEQ multiplex PCR, while the TCRdb copy is restricted to in-frame clones and leaves out a portion. The sample carries about 340,000 clones, 65% to 90% recorded once. The sequenced material came from PBMCs or T cells enriched from blood (not recorded which). Receptor source: a middle-aged woman with acute COVID-19.

This chain uses TRBV4-2 with TRBJ1-5; tentatively, D is TRBD1 (6 bases). The CDR3 contains 14 residues. Per the germline V gene, CDR1 is LGHNA and CDR2 is YNFKEQ. V was pared by 0 bases and J by 6 bases, with 9 bases between. DNA of the CDR3: TGTGCCAGCAGCCAAGACCAGGGGTTTCAGCCCCAGCATTTT. This gives the protein CASSQDQGFQPQHF.

CDR3 sequence reads: CARSLHYRTEYTNQPQHF. The DNA for the CDR3 is TGTGCCAGAAGCCTACATTACAGGACAGAGTACACCAATCAGCCCCAGCATTTT. The rearrangement uses TRBV5-3 and TRBJ1-5; TRBD1 might be the D (6 bases). TRBV5-3 is filed as an ORF, its function uncertain. The CDR3 runs to 18 residues. Between the trimmed V and J ends, which lost 4 bases and 3 bases, there was a span of 23 bases.

This chain connects TRBV11-3 to TRBJ2-1; D may be TRBD2 (5 bases). CDR1 SGHNT and CDR2 YENEEA come from the germline V gene. The CDR3 runs 16 residues. Trimming cost V 0 bases and J 7 bases, with 16 bases left between them. CDR3 loop: CASSLESAGVGNEQFF. DNA for the CDR3: TGTGCCAGCAGCTTAGAGTCCGCCGGGGTCGGGAATGAGCAGTTCTTC. Complete variable domain (other parts from reference TRBV11-3 and TRBJ2-1): EAGVVQSPRYKIIEKKQPVAFWCNPISGHNTLYWYLQNLGQGPELLIRYENEEAVDDSQLPKDRFSAERLKGVDSTLKIQPAELGDSAVYLCASSLESAGVGNEQFFGPGTRLTVL.

The chain uses TRBV4-3 and TRBJ1-1, with 7 positions matching TRBD1. CDR3 length: 15 amino acids. The germline gives CDR1 LGHNA, CDR2 YSLEER. The J segment lost 1 base and the V segment lost 3 bases, leaving 5 bases of the junction unmatched. The CDR3 DNA follows: TGCGCCAGCAGCCAGACGACAGGGTGGAACACTGAAGCTTTCTTT. Its protein product is CASSQTTGWNTEAFF.

The V gene is TRBV5-1, the J gene TRBJ1-1, with a possible D match to TRBD1 (5 bases). CDR1 and CDR2 (germline): SGHRS, YFSETQ. Deletions cut 7 bases from V and 0 bases from J, with 10 bases between. The CDR3 runs to 13 residues. The DNA for the CDR3 is TGCGCCAGCGGAACAGGAGTGAACACTGAAGCTTTCTTT. Translating it yields CASGTGVNTEAFF.